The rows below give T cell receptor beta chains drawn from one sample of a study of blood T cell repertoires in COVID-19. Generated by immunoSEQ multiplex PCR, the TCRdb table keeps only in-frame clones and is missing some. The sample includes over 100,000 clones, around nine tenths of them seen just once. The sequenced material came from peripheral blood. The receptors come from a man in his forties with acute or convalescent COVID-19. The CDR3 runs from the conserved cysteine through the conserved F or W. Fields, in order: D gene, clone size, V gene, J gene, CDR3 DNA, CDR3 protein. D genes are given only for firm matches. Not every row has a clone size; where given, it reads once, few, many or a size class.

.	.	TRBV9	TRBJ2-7	TGTGCCAGCAGCGCCGGAGGGCACTCCTACGAGCAGTACTTC	CASSAGGHSYEQYF
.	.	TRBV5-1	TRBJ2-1	TGCGCCAGCAGCTTGGCCCTAGACAATGAGCAGTTCTTC	CASSLALDNEQFF
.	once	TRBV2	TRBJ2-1	TGTGCCAGCAGCGGAGACCCGGGTCCCTTTGGGAATGAGCAGTTCTTC	CASSGDPGPFGNEQFF
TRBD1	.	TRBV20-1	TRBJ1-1	TGCAGTGCTAGTGGATTTATTTGGGACAGTAACATGAACACTGAAGCTTTCTTT	CSASGFIWDSNMNTEAFF
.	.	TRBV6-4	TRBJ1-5	TGTGCCAGCAGTGCCAATGGACAGCCTTTGGAGCCCCAGCATTTT	CASSANGQPLEPQHF
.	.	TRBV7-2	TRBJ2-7	TGTGCCAGCAGCGCTAGCTCATCCTACGAGCAGTACTTC	CASSASSSYEQYF
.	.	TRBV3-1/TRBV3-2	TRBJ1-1	TGTGCCAGCAGCCTCTCCCGGGTGAACACTGAAGCTTTCTTT	CASSLSRVNTEAFF
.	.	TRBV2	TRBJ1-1	TGTGCCAGCAGTGAAAACCTGGGAGATTTCACTGAAGCTTTCTTT	CASSENLGDFTEAFF
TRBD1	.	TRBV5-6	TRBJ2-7	TGTGCCAGCAGCTTGGGGGGACAGAGTACGCCCGAGCAGTACTTC	CASSLGGQSTPEQYF
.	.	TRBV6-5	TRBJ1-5	TGTGCCAGCACCTTCGACCGGGTTAGCAATCAGCCCCAGCATTTT	CASTFDRVSNQPQHF
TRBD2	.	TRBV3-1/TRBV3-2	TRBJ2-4	TGTGCCAGCAGCCCCAGAACGGGGGGAGTCGGTATAGACTTC	CASSPRTGGVGIDF
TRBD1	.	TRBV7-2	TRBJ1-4	TGTGCCAGCAGCTTAGTCCACACCGGGACAGGGTTTGAAAAACTGTTTTTT	CASSLVHTGTGFEKLFF
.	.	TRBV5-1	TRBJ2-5	TGCGCCAGCAGCCCAGGGACACCCCAAGAGACCCAGTACTTC	CASSPGTPQETQYF
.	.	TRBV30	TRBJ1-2	TGTGCCTGGACCCGGACAGACAGTAACTATGGCTACACCTTC	CAWTRTDSNYGYTF
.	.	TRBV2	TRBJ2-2	TGTGCCAGCAGTGAAGAAATAATATCCCGGGACTTCAACACCGGGGAGCTGTTTTTT	CASSEEIISRDFNTGELFF
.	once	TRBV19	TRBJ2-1	TGTGCCAGTAGCGAAGTTACTCCCTACAATGAGCAGTTCTTC	CASSEVTPYNEQFF
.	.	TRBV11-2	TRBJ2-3	TGTGCCAGCAGAAAAACCCAGACTGCCGTGAATTTT	CASRKTQTAVNF
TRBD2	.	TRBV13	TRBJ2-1	TGTGCCAGCAGCCATAGCGGGAGTAGGTCCTACAATGAGCAGTTCTTC	CASSHSGSRSYNEQFF
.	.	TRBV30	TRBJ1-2	TGTGCCTGGTCGGACAGACCAAATATCTATGGCTACACCTTC	CAWSDRPNIYGYTF
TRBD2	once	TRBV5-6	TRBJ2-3	TGTGCCAGCAGCTTTCCCGGCGGGAGGGATAGCACAGATACGCAGTATTTT	CASSFPGGRDSTDTQYF
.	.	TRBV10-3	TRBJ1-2	TGTGCCATCAGTGAGTCGAATACAGCTCTCAATGGCTACACCTTC	CAISESNTALNGYTF
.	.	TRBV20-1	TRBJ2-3	TGCAGTGCGGCCCACACAGATACGCAGTATTTT	CSAAHTDTQYF
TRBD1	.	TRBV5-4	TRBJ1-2	TGTGCCAGCAGCCTGGGTTCCTGGGACAGTAACTATGGCTACACCTTC	CASSLGSWDSNYGYTF
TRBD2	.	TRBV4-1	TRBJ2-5	TGCGCCAGCAGCTCCGGGACTAGCGCCCGGGAGACCCAGTACTTC	CASSSGTSARETQYF
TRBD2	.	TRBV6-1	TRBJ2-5	TGTGCCAGCAGTGAAGCCGCTAGCGGGGGGCAAGAGACCCAGTACTTC	CASSEAASGGQETQYF
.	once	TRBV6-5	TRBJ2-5	TGTGCCAGCAGTCCTAACAGGGTAGGAGAGACCCAGTACTTC	CASSPNRVGETQYF
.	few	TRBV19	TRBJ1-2	TGTGCCAGTAGTATCCCACAAGGGGCTAACTATGGCTACACCTTC	CASSIPQGANYGYTF
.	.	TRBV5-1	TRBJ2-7	TGCGCCAGCAGCTTGGAGTCACAGCACCACGAGCAGTACTTC	CASSLESQHHEQYF
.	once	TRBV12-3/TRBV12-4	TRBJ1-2	TGTGCCAGCAGTTCCCTAGGGGTCGGAGGCTACACCTTC	CASSSLGVGGYTF
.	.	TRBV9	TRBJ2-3	TGTGCCAGCAGCGTAGTCGTGGGAGAGTCAACACAGTATTTT	CASSVVVGESTQYF
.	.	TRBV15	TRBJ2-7	TGTGCCACCAGCAGTGGAGGACTCCCGCCTTTATACGAGCAGTACTTC	CATSSGGLPPLYEQYF
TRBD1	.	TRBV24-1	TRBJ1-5	TGTGCCACCAGTGATGGGAAATGGACAGGGGGCTCTGCTCAGCCCCAGCATTTT	CATSDGKWTGGSAQPQHF
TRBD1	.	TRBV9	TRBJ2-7	TGTGCCAGCAGCGTTGCGGACAGGCTCGCCTACGAGCAGTACTTC	CASSVADRLAYEQYF
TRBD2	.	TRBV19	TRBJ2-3	TGTGCCAGTAAAAGCGCGGCGGGAGGGGGGACAGATACGCAGTATTTT	CASKSAAGGGTDTQYF
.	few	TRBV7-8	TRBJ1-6	TGTGCCAGCAGCCTGCAGGGTGACTATAATTCACCCCTCCACTTT	CASSLQGDYNSPLHF
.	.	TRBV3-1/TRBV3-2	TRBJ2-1	TGTGCCAGCAGCCAAGAGGGGCCTCTCGAGCAGTTCTTC	CASSQEGPLEQFF
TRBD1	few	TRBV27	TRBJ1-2	TGTGCCAGCAGGACAGGGTACCAGGGCTACACCTTC	CASRTGYQGYTF
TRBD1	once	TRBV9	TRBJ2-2	TGTGCCAGCAGCGGTTACAGGGGAAGGGCCGGGGAGCTGTTTTTT	CASSGYRGRAGELFF
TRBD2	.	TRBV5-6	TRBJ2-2	TGTGCCAGCAGCTTATTTCTGCTAGCGGGGAACACCGGGGAGCTGTTTTTT	CASSLFLLAGNTGELFF
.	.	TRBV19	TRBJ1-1	TGTGCCAGTAGTAGTTCTGGGACAAACACTGAAGCTTTCTTT	CASSSSGTNTEAFF
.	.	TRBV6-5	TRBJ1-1	TGTGCCGCGAGAGGACACTTGAACACTGAAGCTTTCTTT	CAARGHLNTEAFF
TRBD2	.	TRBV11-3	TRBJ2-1	TGTGCCAGCAGCTTCAATAAGCGGGGGGCCTTGGATGAGCAGTTCTTC	CASSFNKRGALDEQFF
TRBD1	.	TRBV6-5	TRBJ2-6	TGTGCCAGCAGTTACGGGGACAGATCTGGGGCCAACGTCCTGACTTTC	CASSYGDRSGANVLTF
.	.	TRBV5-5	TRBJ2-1	TGTGCCAGCAGCTCACTAGTTGCCGACCGTGAGCAGTTCTTC	CASSSLVADREQFF
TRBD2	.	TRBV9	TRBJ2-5	TGTGCCAGCACCCTCTCGGTAGCGGGGCCTCAAGAGACCCAGTACTTC	CASTLSVAGPQETQYF
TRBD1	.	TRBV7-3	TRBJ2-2	TGTGCCAGCAGCGTTGGACAGGGCTGGTCCGGGGAGCTGTTTTTT	CASSVGQGWSGELFF
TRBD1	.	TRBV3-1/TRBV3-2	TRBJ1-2	TGTGCCACTCGGGACAGCCTGGACTATGGCTACACCTTC	CATRDSLDYGYTF
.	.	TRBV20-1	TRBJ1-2	TGCAGTGCAATCCGACAGCATGGCTACACCTTC	CSAIRQHGYTF
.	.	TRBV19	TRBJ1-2	TGTGCCAGTAGCGATACAAGGGGGGGCGCTTCTGGCTACACCTTC	CASSDTRGGASGYTF
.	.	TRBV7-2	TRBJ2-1	TGTGCCAGCAGCTCACGACAGGCTGACTACAATGAGCAGTTCTTC	CASSSRQADYNEQFF